This paragraph covers one TCR beta chain sequence. Its cognate antigen has yet to be identified. Base qualities are missing; no much larger clone stands one base away. The data belong to a study of beta chain features in type 1 diabetes (dated by TCRdb to the late 2010s). Broadly, across the study: Patients and healthy donors did not differ in mean age, gender distribution, total cell number or subset yield. Naive and central memory subsets were obtained from all 30 or so donors, but regulatory and stem cell-like memory subsets were isolated from only 8 patients and about eight healthy donors. A total of over 90,000,000 sorted cells were examined across all samples, and a strong correlation was observed between cell number per subset and RNA yield. The study compared TCRB repertoires of sorted circulating CD4+ T cell subsets between recently diagnosed type 1 diabetes patients and matched healthy donors. Paper-wide results and their limitations: Shorter templates might be favored by PCR, yet because patient and control samples were amplified and corrected together, any such skew would affect both groups equally. Sequencing cDNA rather than genomic DNA could over-represent highly expressing activated cells, although activation and CD3 levels did not differ between groups. Because the HLA sub-analyses included only small numbers of individuals, any influence of HLA type on TCRB rearrangement was left unresolved. In all four CD4+ subsets, TCRB CDR3 length was moderately but significantly shorter in type 1 diabetes patients. At VDJ recombination sites, type 1 diabetes patients had fewer insertions and more deleted nucleotides, which implies abnormalities in thymic rearrangement. The naive, central memory and regulatory TCRB repertoires appeared to resemble one another more closely among patients than among healthy donors.

The entire isolated RNA was reverse transcribed using the High Capacity cDNA Reverse Transcription Kit, and thus expressed TCRB transcripts were sequenced. Naive, central memory and regulatory T cell samples underwent deep immunoSEQ sequencing, averaging about 3.57 million total reads per sample. After sorted cells were lysed in RLT buffer, RNA was extracted with DNase-treated RNeasy Micro or Mini kits, with the choice depending on cell number. To prevent cross-contamination, every cell subset was processed on its own, while patient and healthy donor samples were processed together. The immunoSEQ multiplex PCR was used to amplify TCRB sequences from cDNA, generating 87-bp fragments that spanned the CDR3 region. Amplicons were sequenced on the Illumina HiSeq platform. In the paper's pipeline: PCR bias was computationally corrected using synthetic template baselines, reads within Hamming distance 2 were collapsed, and singletons that could not be merged were discarded. Reads were aligned against IMGT so that V, D and J genes, CDR3 length and insertions or deletions at six rearrangement sites could be assigned. Within each subset, clonotype counts were normalized to sorted cell number, after which true diversity and Gini coefficients were computed with the tcR R package. Repertoire sharing was quantified using the overlap coefficient calculated on TCRB nucleotide sequences. TCRdb took over this immuneACCESS table, retaining in-frame rearrangements with V and J assigned. Such tables are incomplete; in checked studies, under half of the missing clones stem from an unresolved V gene, and the remainder is unexplained. That table supplies the V and J calls and clone size; D and trimming were determined from the DNA. The sample table holds approximately 150,000 clones, of which about 10% were seen once. The ten biggest clones cover 0.65% to 0.75% of the sample.

Each donor gave one peripheral blood draw, averaging about 120 mL, which was collected into heparinised tubes. Naive, central memory, regulatory and stem cell-like memory CD4+ T cells were sorted on a BD FACSAria II using a panel including CD45RO, CCR7, CD25, CD127, CD95 and CD27. All sorted populations exceeded 95% purity. PBMCs were separated immediately by Lymphoprep density gradient centrifugation and were stained directly, without being cultured. So that batch effects would be minimized, each experiment stained and sorted samples in pairs, pairing one healthy donor with one patient. Material for sequencing was central memory CD4+ T cells from blood. This clonotype originated in a man aged 25 to 40 with type 1 diabetes.

The DNA is as follows: TGTGCCACCAGCAGAGATTCAACCGGGGACTACGAGCAGTACTTC. Its protein is CATSRDSTGDYEQYF. This chain is built from TRBV15 and TRBJ2-7, with a tentative D gene TRBD2 over 5 matching bases. Reading the germline V gene (reference sequence) gives CDR1 LNHNV and CDR2 YYDKDF. V is cut by 0 bases and J by 3 bases, and the space between the germline ends is 12 bases. The CDR3, from cysteine to phenylalanine, totals 15 residues. Only the CDR3 part of the read is kept: 45 bases, read in frame from the first base.